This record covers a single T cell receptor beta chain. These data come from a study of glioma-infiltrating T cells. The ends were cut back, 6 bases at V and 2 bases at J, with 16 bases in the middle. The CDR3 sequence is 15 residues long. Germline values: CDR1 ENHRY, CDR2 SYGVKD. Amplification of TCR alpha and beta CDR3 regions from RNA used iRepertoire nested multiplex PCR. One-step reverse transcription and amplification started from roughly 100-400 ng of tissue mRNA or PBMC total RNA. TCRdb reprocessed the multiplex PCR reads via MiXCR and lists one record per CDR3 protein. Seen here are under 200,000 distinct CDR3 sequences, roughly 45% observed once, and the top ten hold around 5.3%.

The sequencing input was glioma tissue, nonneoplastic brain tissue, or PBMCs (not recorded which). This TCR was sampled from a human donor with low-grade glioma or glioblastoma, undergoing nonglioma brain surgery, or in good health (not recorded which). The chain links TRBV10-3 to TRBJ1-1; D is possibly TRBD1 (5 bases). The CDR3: CAIRGTRETNTEAFF. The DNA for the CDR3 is TGTGCCATCAGGGGGACCCGGGAGACTAACACTGAAGCTTTCTTT.